This record looks at one T cell receptor (beta chain) sequence and its context. What it binds is unknown. Researchers ran immunoSEQ v3.0 at survey level. Repertoires were generated with immunoSEQ multiplex PCR, while TCRdb's copy carries only in-frame clones and drops some. Seen here are about 24,000 clones, approximately 90% observed once, and the top ten hold more than 8.5%. The data belong to a study of long-term antiretroviral therapy in people with HIV. Overall study findings and caveats: The data indicate that diversity increased after ART but remained below transplant donor controls. On ART adherence, viral resistance or therapy changes, no data were available. Clonal expansions arising prior to ART prevailed in the repertoire at every time point.

Participants living with HIV all received treatment in the United States. The CDR3 has 12 amino acids. CDR1 is LGHNT, CDR2 FRNRAP, per germline. The V gene end was trimmed by 6 bases and the J gene end by 10 bases; junction bases not matched to a gene: 7. The origin of this receptor is a man between 45 and 60 years old with HIV. The J gene is TRBJ2-5, the V gene TRBV12-5, with 8 bases aligning to TRBD2. The sequencing used unsorted PBMCs, collected 1.8 years before starting antiretroviral therapy. This CDR3 reads CASGSGGVHQYF. Written as DNA, the CDR3 is TGTGCTAGTGGCTCGGGGGGGGTCCACCAGTACTTC. The whole variable domain, filled in from reference TRBV12-5 and TRBJ2-5, reads DARVTQTPRHKVTEMGQEVTMRCQPILGHNTVFWYRQTMMQGLELLAYFRNRAPLDDSGMPKDRFSAEMPDATLATLKIQPSEPRDSAVYFCASGSGGVHQYFGPGTRLLVL.